Reported below is one TCR beta chain. These data originate in a study of cytomegalovirus exposure and HLA in healthy donors. The PCR contained 60 Vbeta and 13 Jbeta primers. TCRdb's copy holds only in-frame clones and misses some; the assay was immunoSEQ multiplex PCR. The sample contains approximately 110,000 clones, approximately 79% of which appear only once. The sequenced sample was PBMCs. This clonotype was sampled from a woman in her thirties or forties in good health and CMV-seronegative.

The CDR3 region is CASSLEEESPLHF. CDR3 sequence (DNA): TGTGCCAGCAGCTTAGAGGAGGAATCACCCCTCCACTTT. The chain joins TRBV7-2 to TRBJ1-6; no firm D call. There are 13 residues in the CDR3. Germline loops: CDR1 SGHTA, CDR2 FQGNSA. The ends were cut back, 1 base at V and 10 bases at J, with 8 bases in the middle.